This T cell receptor beta chain comes out of a study of T cells in Graves' hyperthyroidism and ophthalmopathy. Study results and caveats: Appearing also in blood were most of the thyroid clonotypes expanded above 0.001. From stable hyperthyroidism, ophthalmopathy was separated by a 13 V-J model. Model output signaled ophthalmopathy a median 6.5 months ahead of onset.

To note about this clonotype: Its antigen remains unknown.

Germline assignment: CDR1 SEHNR and CDR2 FQNEAQ (reference sequence). This CDR3 spans 13 amino acids. With 3 bases removed from V and 1 base from J, the gap between germline ends came to 4 bases. Based on clinical symptoms, serum thyroxine and TRAb, thyroid ultrasound and orbital computed tomography, diagnoses were reached. Amplification targeted TCR beta CDR3 regions from RNA transcripts. HTBI primers were the set used in a first-round RT-PCR of the TCR CDR3. Using its own MiXCR run on the multiplex PCR reads, TCRdb lists one record per CDR3 protein. The sample lists around 600,000 distinct CDR3 sequences, around a sixth occurring once.

The rearrangement joins TRBV7-9 to TRBJ1-3, with D unresolved. The sample comprised blood. This TCR came from a woman in her 30s with Graves' hyperthyroidism. The CDR3 spells CASSFISGNTIYF. As DNA, the CDR3 is TGTGCCAGCAGCTTTATATCTGGAAACACCATATATTTT. Full variable domain (missing parts from reference TRBV7-9 and TRBJ1-3): DTGVSQNPRHKITKRGQNVTFRCDPISEHNRLYWYRQTLGQGPEFLTYFQNEAQLEKSRLLSDRFSAERPKGSFSTLEIQRTEQGDSAMYLCASSFISGNTIYFGEGSWLTVV.